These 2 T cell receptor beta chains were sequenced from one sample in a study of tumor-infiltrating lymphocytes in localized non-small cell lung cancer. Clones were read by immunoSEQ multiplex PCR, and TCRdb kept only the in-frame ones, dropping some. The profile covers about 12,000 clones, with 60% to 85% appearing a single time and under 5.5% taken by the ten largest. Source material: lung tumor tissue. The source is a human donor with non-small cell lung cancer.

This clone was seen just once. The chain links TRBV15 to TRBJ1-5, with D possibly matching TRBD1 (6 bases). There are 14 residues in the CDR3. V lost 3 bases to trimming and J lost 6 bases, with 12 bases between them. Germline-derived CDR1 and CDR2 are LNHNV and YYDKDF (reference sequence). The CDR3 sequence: CATSRETGTQPQHF. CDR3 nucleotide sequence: TGTGCCACCAGCAGGGAAACAGGGACTCAGCCCCAGCATTTT.

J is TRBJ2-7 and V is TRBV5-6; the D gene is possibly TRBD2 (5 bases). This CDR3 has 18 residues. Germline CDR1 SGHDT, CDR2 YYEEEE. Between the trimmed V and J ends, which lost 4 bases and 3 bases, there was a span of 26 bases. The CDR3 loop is CASSVKPGLSALGYEQYF. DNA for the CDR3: TGTGCCAGCAGCGTGAAACCAGGACTTAGCGCCTTGGGCTACGAGCAGTACTTC.